A single sample gave rise to the 11 T cell receptor beta chains below, sequenced in a study of blood T cell repertoires in COVID-19. Sequencing used immunoSEQ multiplex PCR; TCRdb keeps in-frame clones, though not all of them. The sample comprises under 200,000 clones, roughly 82% of which are singletons, and approximately 4.7% rests with the top ten. Sequenced sample: PBMCs or T cells enriched from blood (not recorded which). The receptor set was obtained from a woman between 55 and 75 years old with acute COVID-19.

Written as DNA, the CDR3 is TGTGCCAGCAGCTTGGAACGAGCAAATGGCTACACCTTC. Translation gives CASSLERANGYTF. The chain has TRBV5-8 and TRBJ1-2; D is unresolved. CDR3 length: 13 residues. The ends were cut back, 0 bases at V and 6 bases at J, with 9 bases in the middle. Germline V gives CDR1 SGHTS, CDR2 YDEGEE.

The CDR3 DNA sequence: TGTGCCACCAGCAGGGCCGGGACTAGCTACGAGCAGTACTTC. Translated, it gives CATSRAGTSYEQYF. The chain links TRBV15 to TRBJ2-7; TRBD2 matches at 8 bases. Germline V gene lookup returns CDR1 LNHNV and CDR2 YYDKDF (reference sequence). This CDR3 is 14 amino acids long. The junction had 4 bases not matched to a gene; V was cut back by 3 bases and J by 3 bases.

This clone was seen only a few times. V usage is TRBV15 and J usage is TRBJ1-5; 7 bases align to TRBD1. V dropped 4 bases and J dropped 4; count of bases not matched to a gene: 7. CDR1 LNHNV and CDR2 YYDKDF come from the germline V gene (reference sequence). This CDR3 has 15 amino acids. CDR3 region: CATSTSGTANQPQHF. CDR3 DNA: TGTGCCACCAGCACTTCCGGGACAGCTAATCAGCCCCAGCATTTT.

The V gene is TRBV7-6, the J gene TRBJ1-4, with a weak D call TRBD1 (6 bases). V gave up 5 bases and J gave up 3 bases, with 16 bases separating them. This CDR3 is built from 16 residues. CDR1 and CDR2 from the germline V gene are SGHVS and FNYEAQ. The CDR3, as DNA: TGTGCCAGCAGCAAAAGACAGGCCGGGGCTAATGAAAAACTGTTTTTT. Amino acid sequence: CASSKRQAGANEKLFF. Supplemented by reference TRBV7-6 and TRBJ1-4, the full variable domain reads GAGVSQSPRYKVTKRGQDVALRCDPISGHVSLYWYRQALGQGPEFLTYFNYEAQQDKSGLPNDRFSAERPEGSISTLTIQRTEQRDSAMYRCASSKRQAGANEKLFFGSGTQLSVL.

The chain combines TRBV9 with TRBJ1-4, with D uncertain. Trimming took 4 bases from V and 4 from J, leaving 11 bases between them. CDR3 length equals 14 residues. Germline CDR1 is SGDLS and CDR2 is YYNGEE. CDR3 residues: CASSMATGNEKLFF. CDR3 bases: TGTGCCAGCAGCATGGCGACGGGTAATGAAAAACTGTTTTTT.

This chain joins TRBV5-4 and TRBJ2-1; 8 bases are shared with TRBD2. The length of the CDR3 is 17 residues. With 2 bases clipped from V and 0 bases from J, the junction kept 7 bases outside the gene matches. Germline CDR1 and CDR2: SGHNT and YYREEE (reference sequence). The CDR3: CASSFPQRGSSYNEQFF. CDR3 DNA sequence: TGTGCCAGCAGCTTCCCCCAGCGGGGGAGCTCCTACAATGAGCAGTTCTTC.

The gene calls are TRBV14 and TRBJ2-1, with D possibly matching TRBD2 (6 bases). V was clipped by 6 bases and J by 2 bases, with 11 bases between them. Germline assignment: CDR1 SGHDN and CDR2 FVKESK. The CDR3 has 14 amino acids. The CDR3 protein is CASSLSGPYNEQFF. DNA of the CDR3: TGTGCCAGCAGTCTTAGCGGTCCCTACAATGAGCAGTTCTTC.

The gene calls are TRBV18 and TRBJ1-1, with D unclear. V lost 2 bases and J lost 3, with 13 bases in between. The CDR3 spans 15 residues. The germline V gene has CDR1 KGHSH and CDR2 LQKENI. Written as DNA, the CDR3 is TGTGCCAGCTCACCATCCGAGGGCTGGGACACTGAAGCTTTCTTT. Residues: CASSPSEGWDTEAFF.

The chain combines TRBV10-3 with TRBJ1-4, with TRBD1 matching 7 bases. The V and J ends lost 3 bases and 0 bases, in that order; junction bases with no gene match: 4. CDR1 is ENHRY, CDR2 SYGVKD, per germline. The CDR3 loop spans 16 amino acids. The CDR3 loop is CAISEGRGPTNEKLFF. CDR3 sequence (DNA): TGTGCCATCAGTGAAGGAAGGGGGCCAACTAATGAAAAACTGTTTTTT.

The chain links TRBV5-1 to TRBJ2-1; maybe TRBD2 (5 bases). The CDR3 is 11 amino acids. Trimming took off 6 bases at V and 10 bases at J, with 11 bases between the two ends. Looked up from germline, CDR1 is SGHRS and CDR2 is YFSETQ. The CDR3 region has the DNA TGCGCCAGCAATCGGGGATGGGAGCAGTTCTTC. Residues: CASNRGWEQFF.

The chain carries TRBV7-8 and TRBJ2-1; 7 bases line up with TRBD2. The CDR3 sequence is 15 residues long. Germline CDR1 SGHVS, CDR2 FQNEAQ. Trimming cost V 5 bases and J 6 bases; bases outside gene matches: 10. CDR3 DNA: TGTGCCAGCAGCCCGTTTAGCGGGCTTGGCAATGAGCAGTTCTTC. Translation: CASSPFSGLGNEQFF. The full variable domain, rest sourced from reference TRBV7-8 and TRBJ2-1, is GAGVSQSPRYKVAKRGQDVALRCDPISGHVSLFWYQQALGQGPEFLTYFQNEAQLDKSGLPSDRFFAERPEGSVSTLKIQRTQQEDSAVYLCASSPFSGLGNEQFFGPGTRLTVL.